The clone carrying this T cell receptor (beta chain) appeared many times. What it binds is unknown. This specimen comes from a study of T cell repertoires in cytomegalovirus infection. Trimming stripped 11 bases from V and 2 bases from J, with 11 bases between. There are 12 residues in the CDR3. CDR1 is MNHEY, CDR2 SVGEGT, per germline. Each CDR3 protein gets one entry after TCRdb re-called the reads with MiXCR. The sample includes 450,000 to 600,000 distinct CDR3 sequences, about 10% seen only once; the top ten take around 9.6%. Overall study findings and caveats: Using cumulative public TCR beta family frequency, the authors identified those who carried CMV together with the relevant HLA. HLA-C-restricted CMV clonotypes gave the most frequent clonotype in two of eight donors.

The material sequenced was PBMCs. The sequence came from a human donor in good health (CMV status not recorded). Some clones in this sample may be carry-over from other donors' samples. The chain combines TRBV6-2 or TRBV6-3 with TRBJ2-3, with unresolved D. The CDR3 DNA sequence: TGTGCCTACAGTGTTCCCACAGATACGCAGTATTTT. Translated: CAYSVPTDTQYF.